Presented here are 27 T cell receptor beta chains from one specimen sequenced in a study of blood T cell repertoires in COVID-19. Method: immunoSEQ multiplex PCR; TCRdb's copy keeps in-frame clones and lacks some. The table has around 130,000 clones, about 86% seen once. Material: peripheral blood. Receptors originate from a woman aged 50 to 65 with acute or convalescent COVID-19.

The CDR3 sequence: CASSPRLAGGTSTDTQYF. The CDR3 DNA is TGTGCCAGCAGCCCAAGGCTAGCGGGAGGGACTAGCACAGATACGCAGTATTTT. V and J are TRBV3-1 (or the pseudogene TRBV3-2) and TRBJ2-3; 12 bases fit TRBD2. This CDR3 region has 18 residues. With 4 bases clipped from V and 0 bases from J, the junction kept 8 bases outside the gene matches. Germline assignment: CDR1 LGHDT and CDR2 YNNKEL (reference sequence).

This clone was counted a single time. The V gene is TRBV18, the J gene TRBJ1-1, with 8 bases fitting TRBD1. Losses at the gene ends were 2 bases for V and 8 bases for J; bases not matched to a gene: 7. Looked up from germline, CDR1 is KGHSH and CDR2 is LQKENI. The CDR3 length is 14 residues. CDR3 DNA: TGTGCCAGCTCACCATCTTCAGGGGGCGACGAAGCTTTCTTT. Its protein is CASSPSSGGDEAFF. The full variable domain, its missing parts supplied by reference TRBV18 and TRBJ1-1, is NAGVMQNPRHLVRRRGQEARLRCSPMKGHSHVYWYRQLPEEGLKFMVYLQKENIIDESGMPKERFSAEFPKEGPSILRIQQVVRGDSAAYFCASSPSSGGDEAFFGQGTRLTVV.

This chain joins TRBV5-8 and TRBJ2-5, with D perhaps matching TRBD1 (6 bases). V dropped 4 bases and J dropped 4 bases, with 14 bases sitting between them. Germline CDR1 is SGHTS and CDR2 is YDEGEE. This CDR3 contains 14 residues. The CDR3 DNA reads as TGTGCCAGCAGCGAGCTTGGGGGCGGAGAGACCCAGTACTTC. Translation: CASSELGGGETQYF.

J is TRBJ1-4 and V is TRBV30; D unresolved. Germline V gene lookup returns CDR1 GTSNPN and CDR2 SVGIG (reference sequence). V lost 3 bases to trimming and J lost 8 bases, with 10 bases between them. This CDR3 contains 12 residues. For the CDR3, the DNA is TGTGCCTGGAGATGGCAGAACGAAAAACTGTTTTTT. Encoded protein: CAWRWQNEKLFF.

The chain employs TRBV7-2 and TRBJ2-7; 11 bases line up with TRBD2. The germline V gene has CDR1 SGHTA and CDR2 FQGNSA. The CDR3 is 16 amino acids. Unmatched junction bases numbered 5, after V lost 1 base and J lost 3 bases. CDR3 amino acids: CASSLDSGRGFYEQYF. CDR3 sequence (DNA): TGTGCCAGCAGCTTAGATAGCGGGAGGGGATTCTACGAGCAGTACTTC.

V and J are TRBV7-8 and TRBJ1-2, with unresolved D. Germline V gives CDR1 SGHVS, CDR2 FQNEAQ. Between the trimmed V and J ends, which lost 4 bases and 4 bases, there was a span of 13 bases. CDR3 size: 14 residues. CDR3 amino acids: CASSSRQETYGYTF. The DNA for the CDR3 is TGTGCCAGCAGCTCCAGACAAGAGACCTATGGCTACACCTTC.

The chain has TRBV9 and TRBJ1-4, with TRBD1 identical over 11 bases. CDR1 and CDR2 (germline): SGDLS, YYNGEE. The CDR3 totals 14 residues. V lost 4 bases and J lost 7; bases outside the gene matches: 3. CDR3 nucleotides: TGTGCCAGCAGCTCGGGACAGGGGGGTGAAAAACTGTTTTTT. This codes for CASSSGQGGEKLFF.

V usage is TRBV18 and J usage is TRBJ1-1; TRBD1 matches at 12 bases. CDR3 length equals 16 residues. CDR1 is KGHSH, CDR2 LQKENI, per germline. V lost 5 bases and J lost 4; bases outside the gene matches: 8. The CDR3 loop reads CASSFGTGGIGTEAFF. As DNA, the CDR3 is TGTGCCAGCTCATTCGGGACAGGGGGCATAGGCACTGAAGCTTTCTTT.

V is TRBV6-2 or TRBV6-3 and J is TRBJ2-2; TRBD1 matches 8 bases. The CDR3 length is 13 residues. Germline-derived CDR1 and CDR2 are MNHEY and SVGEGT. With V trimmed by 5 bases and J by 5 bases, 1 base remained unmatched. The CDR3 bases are TGTGCCAGCAGTCGACAGGGGACCGGGGAGCTGTTTTTT. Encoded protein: CASSRQGTGELFF.

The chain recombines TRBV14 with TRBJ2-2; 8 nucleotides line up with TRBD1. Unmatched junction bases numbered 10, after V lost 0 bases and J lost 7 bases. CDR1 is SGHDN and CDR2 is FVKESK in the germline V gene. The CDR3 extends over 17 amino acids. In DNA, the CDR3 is TGTGCCAGCAGCCAAGATGAGGCGACAGGGGAGGTCGGGGAGCTGTTTTTT. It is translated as CASSQDEATGEVGELFF.

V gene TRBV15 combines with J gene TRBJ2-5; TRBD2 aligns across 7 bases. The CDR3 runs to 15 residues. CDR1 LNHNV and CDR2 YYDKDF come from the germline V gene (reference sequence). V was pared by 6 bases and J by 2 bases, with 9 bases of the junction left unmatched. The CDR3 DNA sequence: TGTGCCACCAGACCCTCAGCGGGGAGTCAAGAGACCCAGTACTTC. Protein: CATRPSAGSQETQYF.

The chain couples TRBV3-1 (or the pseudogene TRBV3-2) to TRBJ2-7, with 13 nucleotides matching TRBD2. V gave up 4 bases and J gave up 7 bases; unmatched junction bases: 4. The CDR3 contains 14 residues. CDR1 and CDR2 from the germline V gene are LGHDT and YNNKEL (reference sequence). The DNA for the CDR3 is TGTGCCAGCAGCCGGACTAGCGGGAGTCGGGAGCAGTACTTC. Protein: CASSRTSGSREQYF.

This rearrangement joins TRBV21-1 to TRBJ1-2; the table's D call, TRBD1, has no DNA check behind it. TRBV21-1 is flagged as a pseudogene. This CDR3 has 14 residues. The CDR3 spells CASKSGRGTYGYTF. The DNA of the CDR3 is TGTGCCAGCAAATCAGGAAGGGGAACCTATGGCTACACCTTC.

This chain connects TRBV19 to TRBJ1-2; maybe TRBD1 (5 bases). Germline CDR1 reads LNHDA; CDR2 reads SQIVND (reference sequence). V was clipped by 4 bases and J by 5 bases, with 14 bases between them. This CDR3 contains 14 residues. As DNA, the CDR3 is TGTGCCAGTAGTAAAGGGACTCTAGAATATGGCTACACCTTC. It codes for CASSKGTLEYGYTF.

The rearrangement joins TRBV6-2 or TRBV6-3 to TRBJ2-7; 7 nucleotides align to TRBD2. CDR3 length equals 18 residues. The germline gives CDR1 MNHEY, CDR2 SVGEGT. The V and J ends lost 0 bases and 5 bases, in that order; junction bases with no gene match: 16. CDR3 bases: TGTGCCAGCAGTTACTCGATAGGCGGGCGGGAGTGGGCCCACGAGCAGTACTTC. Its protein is CASSYSIGGREWAHEQYF.

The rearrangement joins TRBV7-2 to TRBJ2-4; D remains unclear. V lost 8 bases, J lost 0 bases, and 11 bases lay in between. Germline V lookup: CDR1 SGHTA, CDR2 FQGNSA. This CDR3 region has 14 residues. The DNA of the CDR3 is TGTGCCAGCGCCCCTGGGCTAGCCAAAAACATTCAGTACTTC. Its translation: CASAPGLAKNIQYF.

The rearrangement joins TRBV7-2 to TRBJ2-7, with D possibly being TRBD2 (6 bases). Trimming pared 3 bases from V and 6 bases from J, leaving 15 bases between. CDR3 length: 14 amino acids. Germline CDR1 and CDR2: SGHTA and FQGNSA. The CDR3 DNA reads TGTGCCAGCAGCTTTACCACTCAGGGAGGCGAGCAGTACTTC. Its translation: CASSFTTQGGEQYF.

The CDR3 reads CASSPGTYEQYF. Here the CDR3 DNA reads TGTGCCAGCAGCCCTGGGACTTACGAGCAGTACTTC. The chain combines TRBV7-9 with TRBJ2-7; tentatively, D is TRBD2 (6 bases). The CDR3 runs to 12 residues. The germline V and J ends were trimmed by 5 bases and 4 bases, with 9 bases remaining between them. CDR1 and CDR2 (germline): SEHNR, FQNEAQ (reference sequence).

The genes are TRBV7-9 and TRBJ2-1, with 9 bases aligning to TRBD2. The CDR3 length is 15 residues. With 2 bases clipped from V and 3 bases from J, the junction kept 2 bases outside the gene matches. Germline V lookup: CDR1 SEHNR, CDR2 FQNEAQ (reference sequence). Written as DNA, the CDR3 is TGTGCCAGCAGCTTAAGGACTAGCGACTACAATGAGCAGTTCTTC. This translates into CASSLRTSDYNEQFF.

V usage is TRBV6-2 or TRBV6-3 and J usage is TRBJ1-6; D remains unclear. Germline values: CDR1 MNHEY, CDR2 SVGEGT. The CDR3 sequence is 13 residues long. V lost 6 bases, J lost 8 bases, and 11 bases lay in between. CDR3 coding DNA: TGTGCCAGCAGCCGAGTAGCTGATTCACCCCTCCACTTT. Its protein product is CASSRVADSPLHF.

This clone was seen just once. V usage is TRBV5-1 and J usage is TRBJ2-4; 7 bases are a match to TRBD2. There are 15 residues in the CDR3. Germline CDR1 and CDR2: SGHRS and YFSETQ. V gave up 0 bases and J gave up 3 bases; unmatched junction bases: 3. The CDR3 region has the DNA TGCGCCAGCAGCTTGGAGTCTAGCGGCAAAAACATTCAGTACTTC. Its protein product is CASSLESSGKNIQYF.

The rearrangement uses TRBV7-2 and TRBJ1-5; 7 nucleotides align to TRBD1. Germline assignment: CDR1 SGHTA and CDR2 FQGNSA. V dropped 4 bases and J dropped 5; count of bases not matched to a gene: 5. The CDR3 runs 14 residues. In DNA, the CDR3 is TGTGCCAGCAGCTCGACAGGGTGGGATCAGCCCCAGCATTTT. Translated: CASSSTGWDQPQHF.

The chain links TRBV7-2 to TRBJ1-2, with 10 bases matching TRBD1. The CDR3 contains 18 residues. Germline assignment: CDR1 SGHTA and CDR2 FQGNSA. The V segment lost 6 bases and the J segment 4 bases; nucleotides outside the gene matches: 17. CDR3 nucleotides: TGTGCCAGCAGGGGGGGACAGGGGTTTCGGGCGAGCGGCTATGGCTACACCTTC. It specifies CASRGGQGFRASGYGYTF.

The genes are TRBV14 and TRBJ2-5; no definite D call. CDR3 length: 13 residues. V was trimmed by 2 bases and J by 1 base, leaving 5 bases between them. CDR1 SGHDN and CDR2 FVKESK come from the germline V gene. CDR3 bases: TGTGCCAGCAGCCAAAACAGCCAAGAGACCCAGTACTTC. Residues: CASSQNSQETQYF.

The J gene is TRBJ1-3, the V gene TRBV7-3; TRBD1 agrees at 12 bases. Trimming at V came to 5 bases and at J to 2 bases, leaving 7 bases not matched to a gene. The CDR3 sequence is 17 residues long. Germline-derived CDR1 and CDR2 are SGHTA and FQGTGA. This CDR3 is CASSQSGTGGTGNTIYF. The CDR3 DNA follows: TGTGCCAGCAGCCAATCCGGGACAGGGGGCACTGGAAACACCATATATTTT.

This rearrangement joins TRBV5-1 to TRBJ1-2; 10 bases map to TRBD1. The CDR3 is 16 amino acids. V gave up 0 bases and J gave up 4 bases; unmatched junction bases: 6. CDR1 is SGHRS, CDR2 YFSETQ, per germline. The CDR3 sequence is CASSLGGTGVGYGYTF. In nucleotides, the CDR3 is TGCGCCAGCAGCTTGGGTGGGACAGGGGTCGGCTATGGCTACACCTTC.

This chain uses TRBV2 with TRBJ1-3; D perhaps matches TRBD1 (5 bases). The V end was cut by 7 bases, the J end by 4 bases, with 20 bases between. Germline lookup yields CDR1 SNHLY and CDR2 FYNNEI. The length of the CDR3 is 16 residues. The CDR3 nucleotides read TGTGCCAGCATCGGGGGAACAAGGCGGGGCGGAAACACCATATATTTT. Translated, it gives CASIGGTRRGGNTIYF.